A single TCR beta chain is shown here with its context. Assay used: immunoSEQ multiplex PCR; TCRdb lists only in-frame clones, some missing. The sample carries some 45,000 clones, roughly 90% recorded once. The sample is drawn from a study of blood T cell repertoires in COVID-19. For the study at large: T cells, B-cell-depleted T cells, or PBMCs supplied cDNA or gDNA.

Germline CDR1 reads SGHRS; CDR2 reads YFSETQ. Losses at the gene ends were 6 bases for V and 7 bases for J; bases not matched to a gene: 6. This CDR3 contains 14 residues. The TCR comes from a human donor in a cohort sampled during active COVID-19. The sequenced sample consisted of peripheral blood. V and J are TRBV5-1 and TRBJ1-4; 10 bases agree with TRBD1. CDR3 nucleotides: TGCGCCAGCACTCTAGGGACAGGGGTTGAAAAACTGTTTTTT. Amino acid sequence: CASTLGTGVEKLFF.